In this sample, the clone carrying this T cell receptor (beta chain) turned up once. This sample stems from a study of CD8 T cells in Susac syndrome. CD8+ and CD4+ T cells from blood underwent TCR beta sequencing. Both CD4+ and CD8+ T cells were negatively isolated, and TEMRA cells underwent FACS enrichment. The length of the CDR3 is 17 residues. Germline V CDR1 and CDR2: DFQATT, SNEGSKA (reference sequence). V lost 6 bases to trimming and J lost 1 base; unmatched junction nucleotides: 9. RNA, at about 0.45 to 1 ug, was reverse transcribed with random hexamers. The TCR beta CDR3 was amplified by immunoSEQ multiplex PCR across 54 Vbeta, 13 Jbeta. TCRdb re-derived calls from the immunoSEQ multiplex PCR reads in MiXCR, one entry per CDR3 protein. This table holds some 300,000 distinct CDR3 sequences, roughly 85% found once.

The V gene is TRBV20-1, the J gene TRBJ2-1; 13 bases are a match to TRBD2. The receptor comes from a human donor with multiple sclerosis. The sequenced sample was CD8+ T cells from PBMCs. CDR3 region: CSAPGLAGVGSYNEQFF. CDR3 nucleotide sequence: TGCAGTGCCCCCGGACTAGCGGGAGTTGGGTCCTACAATGAGCAGTTCTTC.